This record looks at one T cell receptor beta chain sequence and its context. This sample was taken from a study of brain T cells in children with intractable seizures. Surgery cases with the highest brain T cell transcript signatures were chosen for sequencing. Data came from immunoSEQ multiplex PCR; TCRdb stores just in-frame clones and leaves some out. The sample holds 70,000 to 85,000 clones; around 91% are singletons and the top ten take 24%. The sequence was obtained from a girl aged 2 to 9 with Rasmussen encephalitis and intractable seizures. The input for sequencing was peripheral blood, taken at surgery.

CDR3 bases: TGTGCCAGCAGCTTAAGGACTAGGGGTCTCAGCGAGCAGTTCTTC. The encoded protein is CASSLRTRGLSEQFF. The J gene is TRBJ2-1, the V gene TRBV7-2; 7 bases fit TRBD2. This CDR3 has 15 residues. Trimming cost V 2 bases and J 10 bases; bases outside gene matches: 11. Looked up from germline, CDR1 is SGHTA and CDR2 is FQGNSA.